The clone carrying this TCR beta chain was detected ten times or more. Its antigen is still unknown. These data come from a study of CD8 T cells in ankylosing spondylitis. Each CDR3 protein gets one entry after TCRdb re-called the 5' RACE reads with MiXCR. The sample lists over 150,000 distinct CDR3 sequences, 15% to 20% occurring once. Study conclusions and caveats: There was reportedly significant enrichment of clones that were disease-linked in matched ankylosing spondylitis synovial fluid. What seemed typical of ankylosing spondylitis blood was a TCR beta motif built from 7 or 8 highly homologous variants.

The receptor was isolated from a male donor aged 10-35 years with ankylosing spondylitis or in good health (not recorded which). The sample taken for sequencing was blood, either unsorted or a sorted T cell fraction (not recorded which).

DNA for the CDR3: TGTGCCAGCAGCTTAGAGCTGGAGATCTCCTACGAGCAGTACTTC. It codes for CASSLELEISYEQYF. This chain links TRBV7-2 with TRBJ2-7, with D uncertain. Germline V lookup: CDR1 SGHTA, CDR2 FQGNSA. V was trimmed by 1 base and J by 0 bases, leaving 10 bases between them. CDR3 length equals 15 residues.